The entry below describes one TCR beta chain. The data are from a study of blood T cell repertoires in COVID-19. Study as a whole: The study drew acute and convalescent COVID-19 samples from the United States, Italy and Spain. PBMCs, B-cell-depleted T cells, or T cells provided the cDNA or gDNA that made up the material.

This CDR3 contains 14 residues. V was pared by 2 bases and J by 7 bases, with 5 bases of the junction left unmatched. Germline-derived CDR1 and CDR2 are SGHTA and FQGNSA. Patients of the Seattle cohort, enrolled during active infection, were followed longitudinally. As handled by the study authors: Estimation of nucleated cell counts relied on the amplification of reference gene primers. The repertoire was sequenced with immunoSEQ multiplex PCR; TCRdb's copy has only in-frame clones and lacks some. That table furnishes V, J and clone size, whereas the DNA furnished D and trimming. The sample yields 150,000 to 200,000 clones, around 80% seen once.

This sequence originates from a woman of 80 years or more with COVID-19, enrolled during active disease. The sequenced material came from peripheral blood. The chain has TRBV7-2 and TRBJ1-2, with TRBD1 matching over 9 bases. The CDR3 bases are TGTGCCAGCAGCTTAAACAGGGGGCCGGGTGGCTACACCTTC. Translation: CASSLNRGPGGYTF.